This T cell receptor (beta chain) was sequenced during a study of shared clonotypes between healthy human individuals. Study-wide findings and caveats: The study drew on few donors, limiting represented genetic and exposure-history diversity.

Only in-frame clones appear in the TCRdb table, and some are missing; sequencing was by immunoSEQ multiplex PCR. The table includes 530,000 or so clones, roughly 85% detected once. The germline V gene encodes CDR1 SGHNT and CDR2 YYREEE (reference sequence). The length of the CDR3 is 17 residues. Trimming left V 4 bases short and J 0 bases short, with 19 bases between. With regard to this clone: The target antigen is unknown.

The receptor's source is a woman aged 40 to 50 in good health. Some clones in this sample may be carry-over from other donors' samples. Sequenced input: PBMCs. This chain uses TRBV5-4 with TRBJ1-1; tentatively, D is TRBD1 (5 bases). CDR3 bases: TGTGCCAGCAGCCCTGACAGCCAACCTCCTCTGAACACTGAAGCTTTCTTT. It codes for CASSPDSQPPLNTEAFF.